These T cell receptor beta chains were read from a single sample in a study of T-cell reconstitution after alpha-beta-depleted transplantation in children. One entry per CDR3 protein results from TCRdb running MiXCR on the PCR reads. The table has around 340,000 distinct CDR3 sequences, roughly 13% seen once; the top ten hold about 4.5%. Here the sequenced sample was PBMCs, taken from the stem cell graft. Receptors originate from a human donor who donated a stem cell graft to a child with Fanconi anemia. The conserved cysteine and the conserved F or W are not part of the CDR3 here. Each record gives: V gene, J gene, clone size, CDR3 protein. The size entry is marked missing in some rows and otherwise reads once, few, many or a size class.

TRBV6-4	TRBJ2-1	.	ASSPGTGWDEQF
TRBV5-1	TRBJ2-1	few	ASSLDISRNEQF
TRBV11-2	TRBJ1-3	many	ASSLGDSGNTIY
TRBV29-1	TRBJ2-1	many	SVLSRDPKDEQF
TRBV5-1	TRBJ2-2	few	ASSLEALSITGELF
TRBV20-1	TRBJ1-1	few	SARDNGGFTEAF
TRBV11-2	TRBJ1-2	few	ASSRQPLPNYGYT
TRBV6-6	TRBJ1-1	many	ASGRRENTEAF
TRBV4-2	TRBJ1-1	few	ASKDGGQVNTEAF
TRBV28	TRBJ2-1	many	ASSLELAGVPYNEQF
TRBV20-1	TRBJ1-1	few	SAGGVLGTEAF
TRBV5-1	TRBJ1-1	few	ASSINMNTEAF
TRBV28	TRBJ1-1	few	ASSFPGTPQGVAF
TRBV10-2	TRBJ2-1	.	ASQTRDSSYNEQF
TRBV18	TRBJ2-7	.	ASSPLRPGEQY
TRBV5-5	TRBJ2-6	many	ASSFTGTGSGANVLT
TRBV15	TRBJ1-1	.	ATSRDYLSVDTEAF
TRBV5-5	TRBJ1-2	.	ASIDLSGETNYGYT
TRBV18	TRBJ1-4	many	ASSPPGQGTEKLF
TRBV30	TRBJ1-1	few	AWTDRENTEAF
TRBV20-1	TRBJ2-1	.	SAGGWLGRGGDYNEQF
TRBV29-1	TRBJ1-1	many	SVIFGQTNTEAF
TRBV5-1	TRBJ1-1	many	ASSLSPPNTEAF
TRBV29-1	TRBJ1-3	.	SVAIDSGNTIY
TRBV6-5	TRBJ1-4	many	ASSRSHLANLHEKLF
TRBV5-5	TRBJ2-1	.	ASSLASQGFGNEQF
TRBV12-3/TRBV12-4	TRBJ2-7	.	ASSPPLRKEQY
TRBV4-3	TRBJ2-5	few	ASSPRTGGQETQY